This TCR beta chain was captured in a study of Ad26.COV2.S vaccination and SARS-CoV-2 variants. Treatment of the sample: roughly 18 received Ad26.COV2.S at low or high dose, single or two shots; roughly 5 received placebo; per-sample allocation not given. It was on day 63 after the first vaccine or placebo injection that samples were taken. Sequenced by immunoSEQ multiplex PCR; TCRdb stores in-frame clones only, minus some. The sample carries 440,000 or so clones, 92% recorded once. This clone was observed a handful of times. CDR1 and CDR2 from the germline V gene are MNHNY and SVGAGI (reference sequence). The germline V and J ends were trimmed by 6 bases and 3 bases, with 15 bases remaining between them. The CDR3 length is 14 residues.

The material was peripheral blood, obtained in a trial of Ad26.COV2.S vaccine versus placebo. This chain connects TRBV6-6 to TRBJ2-7; possibly TRBD1 for D (5 bases). The sequence was collected from a person between 18 and 59 years old who received the Ad26.COV2.S COVID-19 vaccine or a placebo. In DNA, the CDR3 is TGTGCCAGCAGCCTAGGGCAGGGTGGCTACGAGCAGTACTTC. Amino acids: CASSLGQGGYEQYF.